Shown below are 13 T cell receptor beta chains from a single sample sequenced in a study of a mutant IDH1 vaccine in newly diagnosed glioma. TCRdb's table, derived via immunoSEQ multiplex PCR, lists solely in-frame clones and lacks some. The sample shows over 55,000 clones, less than 85% of them seen only once. Time point specified: week 5, during vaccination. Doses of 300 ug of mutant IDH1 20-mer peptide were given with topical imiquimod. No antigen has been assigned to these receptors. The sequencing here drew on PBMCs, taken from a glioma patient whose treatment included an IDH1 peptide vaccine. The source is a woman aged 18-29 years with glioma. Some clones in this sample may be carry-over from other donors' samples.

This clone has just a few counts. CDR3 sequence (DNA): TGTGCCAGCAGCCACTCGACAGGGGGCACTGAAGCTTTCTTT. This translates into CASSHSTGGTEAFF. This chain uses TRBV4-2 with TRBJ1-1; 9 bases fit TRBD1. CDR1 is LGHNA and CDR2 is YNFKEQ in the germline V gene. The length of the CDR3 is 14 residues. After removal of 3 bases from V and 4 bases from J, the junction contained 3 bases not matched to a gene.

The chain couples TRBV19 to TRBJ1-5; 7 bases match TRBD1. The J segment lost 4 bases and the V segment lost 6 bases, leaving 15 bases of the junction unmatched. This CDR3 spans 17 amino acids. The germline V gene has CDR1 LNHDA and CDR2 SQIVND (reference sequence). CDR3 bases: TGTGCCAGTAGAACCGTCGGGACAGCGAGGAGGAATCAGCCCCAGCATTTT. Translation gives CASRTVGTARRNQPQHF.

This chain connects TRBV11-3 to TRBJ1-4; D possibly corresponds to TRBD1 (5 bases). This CDR3 region has 13 residues. Germline V gene sequence: CDR1 SGHNT, CDR2 YENEEA. V was shortened by 2 bases and J by 7 bases, with 8 bases between the two germline ends. CDR3 region: CASSLWGVEKLFF. The CDR3 nucleotides read TGTGCCAGCAGCTTATGGGGGGTTGAAAAACTGTTTTTT.

A single count supports this clone. The chain carries TRBV25-1 and TRBJ1-4, with D perhaps matching TRBD1 (6 bases). The germline V gene has CDR1 MGHDK and CDR2 SYGVNS. V dropped 3 bases and J dropped 5 bases, with 10 bases sitting between them. The CDR3 covers 14 residues. The CDR3 is CASSETGINEKLFF. CDR3 nucleotides: TGTGCCAGCAGTGAGACAGGAATCAATGAAAAACTGTTTTTT.

The sample holds a few counts of this clone. V is TRBV9 and J is TRBJ2-7; D call uncertain. The CDR3 length is 14 residues. The germline V gene has CDR1 SGDLS and CDR2 YYNGEE. Trimming cost V 0 bases and J 3 bases, with 10 bases left between them. CDR3 DNA: TGTGCCAGCAGCGTAGACGGAACGGACTACGAGCAGTACTTC. This translates into CASSVDGTDYEQYF.

The V gene is TRBV11-2, the J gene TRBJ1-1; 9 bases line up with TRBD1. Germline loops: CDR1 SGHAT, CDR2 FQNNGV. Trimming took 1 base from V and 7 from J; bases not matched to a gene: 7. The CDR3 consists of 15 residues. CDR3 sequence reads: CASSLGDRGLGEAFF. In DNA form, the CDR3 reads TGTGCCAGCAGCTTAGGAGACAGGGGGTTGGGTGAAGCTTTCTTT.

The V call is TRBV29-1, the J call TRBJ2-2; D is undetermined. The CDR3 contains 15 residues. The germline V gene has CDR1 SQVTM and CDR2 ANQGSEA. The V gene lost 5 bases and the J gene lost 1 base, with 14 bases spanning the gap. DNA for the CDR3: TGCAGCGTTCGGAGCACGGCTGTGAACACCGGGGAGCTGTTTTTT. It translates to CSVRSTAVNTGELFF.

This rearrangement joins TRBV7-9 to TRBJ2-7; 12 positions match TRBD2. Unmatched junction bases numbered 9, after V lost 0 bases and J lost 3 bases. From germline, CDR1 is SEHNR and CDR2 FQNEAQ (reference sequence). The CDR3 runs 18 residues. The CDR3 loop is CASSLAHGSSGRVYEQYF. In DNA, the CDR3 is TGTGCCAGCAGCTTAGCTCATGGATCTAGCGGGAGGGTCTACGAGCAGTACTTC.

This clone was seen a handful of times. V gene TRBV14 combines with J gene TRBJ1-1, with no clear D. V was cut by 4 bases and J by 1 base, with 13 bases left in between. CDR1 is SGHDN and CDR2 is FVKESK in the germline V gene. The CDR3 sequence is 15 residues long. CDR3 DNA sequence: TGTGCCAGCAGCCCCACTGCACACCAGAACACTGAAGCTTTCTTT. Protein product: CASSPTAHQNTEAFF. The complete variable domain, with remaining parts taken from reference TRBV14 and TRBJ1-1, reads EAGVTQFPSHSVIEKGQTVTLRCDPISGHDNLYWYRRVMGKEIKFLLHFVKESKQDESGMPNNRFLAERTGGTYSTLKVQPAELEDSGVYFCASSPTAHQNTEAFFGQGTRLTVV.

The chain has TRBV11-2 and TRBJ2-7; D unclear. V lost 5 bases and J lost 0, with 11 bases in between. The CDR3 covers 14 residues. The germline V gene has CDR1 SGHAT and CDR2 FQNNGV. The CDR3 spells CASSQHKGSYEQYF. In nucleotides, the CDR3 is TGTGCCAGCAGCCAACACAAAGGCTCCTACGAGCAGTACTTC.

The chain has TRBV10-3 and TRBJ1-5, with D tentatively TRBD1 (5 bases). Trimming removed 10 bases at V and 3 bases at J, with 16 bases between. Germline V gene lookup returns CDR1 ENHRY and CDR2 SYGVKD. This CDR3 is 14 amino acids long. The CDR3 DNA sequence: TGTGCCACCAACCGCGCGGGGGACAATCAGCCCCAGCATTTT. This gives the protein CATNRAGDNQPQHF.

The rearrangement links TRBV19 to TRBJ1-2, with TRBD1 identical over 10 bases. V shed 5 bases and J 4 bases; nucleotides not matched to a gene: 4. Germline V gene data show CDR1 as LNHDA and CDR2 as SQIVND (reference sequence). The CDR3 runs to 14 residues. This CDR3 is CASSRTGGFYGYTF. The DNA of the CDR3 is TGTGCCAGTAGTCGGACAGGGGGGTTCTATGGCTACACCTTC.

The CDR3 sequence is CASSEDQGEYGYTF. CDR3 bases: TGTGCCAGCAGTGAAGACCAGGGGGAGTATGGCTACACCTTC. V is TRBV6-1 and J is TRBJ1-2; 7 bases are a match to TRBD1. The germline CDR1 and CDR2 sequences are MNHNS and SASEGT. The CDR3 covers 14 residues. The J segment lost 5 bases and the V segment lost 1 base, leaving 4 bases of the junction unmatched.